A single sample is the source of the 31 T cell receptor beta chains below, sequenced in a study of blood T cell repertoires in COVID-19. The assay was immunoSEQ multiplex PCR, and TCRdb's table has in-frame clones only and misses some. This repertoire shows approximately 210,000 clones, around 81% found once; its top ten account for around 0.93%. The specimen was peripheral blood. These TCRs come from a man between 60 and 70 years old with COVID-19, enrolled during active disease.

This clone was detected once. The CDR3 bases are TGTGCCACCTTAGGACAGGGGTATAATTCACCCCTCCACTTT. This translates into CATLGQGYNSPLHF. The V call is TRBV2, the J call TRBJ1-6; 9 bases line up with TRBD1. The germline gives CDR1 SNHLY, CDR2 FYNNEI. This CDR3 is 14 amino acids long. Germline trimming cut 10 bases from V and 4 bases from J; bases unmatched to any gene: 5.

The chain employs TRBV7-9 and TRBJ1-5; D is unresolved. This CDR3 is built from 14 residues. Germline lookup yields CDR1 SEHNR and CDR2 FQNEAQ (reference sequence). Trimming left V 0 bases short and J 0 bases short, with 3 bases between. The CDR3 loop is CASSLAYSNQPQHF. DNA for the CDR3: TGTGCCAGCAGCTTAGCCTATAGCAATCAGCCCCAGCATTTT.

As to this clone: In the same sample, other DNA sequences code for this CDR3. CDR3 DNA: TGTGCCAGCAGCGTCGGGACAGCGAACACTGAAGCTTTCTTT. Protein product: CASSVGTANTEAFF. The genes are TRBV9 and TRBJ1-1, with 7 bases matching TRBD1. The CDR3 totals 14 residues. Germline V gene data show CDR1 as SGDLS and CDR2 as YYNGEE. Germline trimming cut 2 bases from V and 1 base from J; bases unmatched to any gene: 2. Full variable domain (missing parts from reference TRBV9 and TRBJ1-1): DSGVTQTPKHLITATGQRVTLRCSPRSGDLSVYWYQQSLDQGLQFLIQYYNGEERAKGNILERFSAQQFPDLHSELNLSSLELGDSALYFCASSVGTANTEAFFGQGTRLTVV.

V gene TRBV28 combines with J gene TRBJ2-7, with 9 bases fitting TRBD1. The CDR3 has 14 residues. V lost 6 bases and J lost 2; bases outside the gene matches: 5. Per germline, CDR1 MDHEN and CDR2 SYDVKM. CDR3 sequence reads: CASRKQGAPYEQYF. In nucleotides, the CDR3 is TGTGCCAGCAGGAAACAGGGGGCGCCCTACGAGCAGTACTTC.

The V gene is TRBV28, the J gene TRBJ1-3, with TRBD1 as a possible D gene (6 bases). The CDR3 is made up of 14 amino acids. Germline CDR1 and CDR2: MDHEN and SYDVKM. V dropped 5 bases and J dropped 1 base, with 9 bases sitting between them. CDR3 loop: CASSLRGSGNTIYF. The CDR3 bases are TGTGCCAGCAGTCTCAGGGGTTCTGGAAACACCATATATTTT.

This chain connects TRBV6-1 to TRBJ1-6, with 8 nucleotides matching TRBD1. V dropped 0 bases and J dropped 6; count of bases not matched to a gene: 7. Germline assignment: CDR1 MNHNS and CDR2 SASEGT. This CDR3 is 17 amino acids long. CDR3 region: CASSEALRTGSNSPLHF. CDR3 nucleotides: TGTGCCAGCAGTGAAGCGCTCCGGACAGGGTCTAATTCACCCCTCCACTTT.

The V gene is TRBV12-3 or TRBV12-4, the J gene TRBJ2-7; 10 nucleotides align to TRBD2. After removal of 4 bases from V and 6 bases from J, the junction contained 3 bases not matched to a gene. CDR3 length equals 13 residues. The DNA of the CDR3 is TGTGCCAGCAGTTCCCTAGCGGGAGCCGAGCAGTACTTC. Translating it yields CASSSLAGAEQYF.

The chain is built from TRBV28 and TRBJ1-2; 7 bases align to TRBD1. This CDR3 contains 15 residues. Per germline, CDR1 MDHEN and CDR2 SYDVKM. With 5 bases clipped from V and 2 bases from J, the junction kept 8 bases outside the gene matches. The CDR3 DNA follows: TGTGCCAGCAGTAACCAGGGGGACCCCAACTATGGCTACACCTTC. Its protein is CASSNQGDPNYGYTF.

This rearrangement joins TRBV3-1 (or the pseudogene TRBV3-2) to TRBJ1-2; tentative D call: TRBD1 (5 bases). This CDR3 region has 15 residues. The germline V gene encodes CDR1 LGHDT and CDR2 YNNKEL (reference sequence). V was pared by 4 bases and J by 6 bases, with 18 bases between. The CDR3, as DNA: TGTGCCAGCAGCCGCCGTGGGGAGGGGAGAAATGGCTACACCTTC. Residues: CASSRRGEGRNGYTF.

The chain has TRBV2 and TRBJ1-1; D uncertain. In germline, CDR1 is SNHLY, CDR2 FYNNEI. V lost 5 bases to trimming and J lost 4 bases, with 5 bases between them. The length of the CDR3 is 11 residues. The CDR3 nucleotides read TGTGCCAGCAGTCGGGTCACTGAAGCTTTCTTT. This sequence encodes CASSRVTEAFF.

This chain uses TRBV11-2 with TRBJ1-1, with 7 bases fitting TRBD1. With V trimmed by 4 bases and J by 5 bases, 4 bases remained unmatched. Germline CDR1 and CDR2: SGHAT and FQNNGV. This CDR3 spans 13 amino acids. The CDR3 region has the DNA TGTGCCAGCAGCTCGCAGGGGGGAACTGAAGCTTTCTTT. Protein product: CASSSQGGTEAFF. Looking up the rest from reference TRBV11-2 and TRBJ1-1 gives the full variable domain: EAGVAQSPRYKIIEKRQSVAFWCNPISGHATLYWYQQILGQGPKLLIQFQNNGVVDDSQLPKDRFSAERLKGVDSTLKIQPAKLEDSAVYLCASSSQGGTEAFFGQGTRLTVV.

This CDR3 is CASSQDPVGQDYGYTF. In nucleotides, the CDR3 is TGTGCCAGCAGCCAAGATCCTGTTGGACAGGACTATGGCTACACCTTC. This chain connects TRBV4-2 to TRBJ1-2; 7 positions agree with TRBD1. This CDR3 is 16 amino acids long. V lost 0 bases and J lost 3; bases outside the gene matches: 7. Per germline, CDR1 LGHNA and CDR2 YNFKEQ.

This clone came up once. The rearrangement uses TRBV6-5 and TRBJ1-2; D gene unclear. V gave up 7 bases and J gave up 5 bases, with 14 bases separating them. Per the germline V gene, CDR1 is MNHEY and CDR2 is SVGAGI. The CDR3 loop spans 13 amino acids. The CDR3 DNA is TGTGCCAGCACCATAGAACCGGGGTATGGCTACACCTTC. This encodes CASTIEPGYGYTF.

This sequence joins TRBV14 and TRBJ1-1; D gene uncertain. This CDR3 is built from 14 residues. V gave up 6 bases and J gave up 0 bases, with 11 bases separating them. Per germline, CDR1 SGHDN and CDR2 FVKESK. CDR3 loop: CASSLIQMNTEAFF. CDR3 sequence (DNA): TGTGCCAGCAGTCTTATCCAGATGAACACTGAAGCTTTCTTT.

This clone was counted a single time. The chain combines TRBV6-5 with TRBJ1-2; 8 bases line up with TRBD1. Per the germline V gene, CDR1 is MNHEY and CDR2 is SVGAGI. With 2 bases clipped from V and 6 bases from J, the junction kept 2 bases outside the gene matches. The CDR3 is made up of 13 amino acids. CDR3 sequence reads: CASSYPTGDGYTF. CDR3 DNA sequence: TGTGCCAGCAGTTACCCGACAGGGGATGGCTACACCTTC.

The chain couples TRBV11-2 to TRBJ2-2; D remains unclear. The CDR3 is 13 residues long. Germline V lookup: CDR1 SGHAT, CDR2 FQNNGV. Trimming removed 3 bases at V and 6 bases at J, with 8 bases between. The CDR3 region is CASSFMAAGELFF. The CDR3, as DNA: TGTGCCAGCAGCTTCATGGCGGCCGGGGAGCTGTTTTTT. Full variable domain (remainder filled in from reference TRBV11-2 and TRBJ2-2): EAGVAQSPRYKIIEKRQSVAFWCNPISGHATLYWYQQILGQGPKLLIQFQNNGVVDDSQLPKDRFSAERLKGVDSTLKIQPAKLEDSAVYLCASSFMAAGELFFGEGSRLTVL.

The chain carries TRBV2 and TRBJ1-1; D may be TRBD1 (6 bases). Trimming pared 6 bases from V and 1 base from J, leaving 12 bases between. The CDR3 is 14 amino acids. Germline CDR1 and CDR2: SNHLY and FYNNEI. CDR3 in amino acids: CASRPGTRNTEAFF. The CDR3 DNA is TGTGCCAGCAGACCTGGGACAAGGAACACTGAAGCTTTCTTT.

This clone was seen a few times. The J gene is TRBJ2-7, the V gene TRBV6-5, with no clear D. The CDR3 loop spans 14 amino acids. CDR1 is MNHEY and CDR2 is SVGAGI in the germline V gene. The V end lost 2 bases, the J end lost 2 bases, and 10 bases lay between the germline ends. In DNA, the CDR3 is TGTGCCAGCAGTTACAGAACCGGTCCCTACGAGCAGTACTTC. Its translation is CASSYRTGPYEQYF.

This clone was counted once. The V call is TRBV7-9, the J call TRBJ2-1; D is possibly TRBD2 (5 bases). The CDR3 spans 17 residues. Trimming took off 6 bases at V and 5 bases at J, with 23 bases between the two ends. CDR1 is SEHNR and CDR2 is FQNEAQ in the germline V gene (reference sequence). CDR3 DNA: TGTGCCAGCAGTCCTGACTGGACTGCCAAACCCGACAATGAGCAGTTCTTC. Translation gives CASSPDWTAKPDNEQFF.

Only a few counts were recorded for this clone. This rearrangement joins TRBV27 to TRBJ1-5; TRBD1 is a possible D gene (6 bases). CDR3 length: 14 amino acids. The ends were cut back, 2 bases at V and 2 bases at J, with 7 bases in the middle. Per germline, CDR1 MNHEY and CDR2 SMNVEV (reference sequence). The CDR3 DNA reads as TGTGCCAGCAGTTTAGAGGGGGGCAATCAGCCCCAGCATTTT. Protein product: CASSLEGGNQPQHF.

For the CDR3, the DNA is TGTGCCAGTACCACGACGAGGGGGCGAAACTATGGCTACACCTTC. It encodes CASTTTRGRNYGYTF. The chain carries TRBV19 and TRBJ1-2; 7 nucleotides match TRBD1. The V gene end was trimmed by 7 bases and the J gene end by 2 bases; junction bases not matched to a gene: 10. CDR1 LNHDA and CDR2 SQIVND come from the germline V gene (reference sequence). There are 15 residues in the CDR3.

The chain carries TRBV7-7 and TRBJ1-6; tentatively, D is TRBD1 (5 bases). Between the trimmed V and J ends, which lost 4 bases and 6 bases, there was a span of 13 bases. Germline lookup yields CDR1 SSHAT and CDR2 FNYEAQ (reference sequence). The CDR3 runs to 15 residues. CDR3 DNA sequence: TGTGCCAGCAGCTCTCGGGGGATCACTAATTCACCCCTCCACTTT. Translation gives CASSSRGITNSPLHF.

V usage is TRBV27 and J usage is TRBJ2-2; 10 bases map to TRBD2. The junction had 14 bases not matched to a gene; V was cut back by 5 bases and J by 5 bases. From germline, CDR1 is MNHEY and CDR2 SMNVEV (reference sequence). CDR3 length: 18 residues. The CDR3 DNA sequence: TGTGCCAGCAGTATTAACCCGCCGGGACTAGCGTATACCGGGGAGCTGTTTTTT. Encoded protein: CASSINPPGLAYTGELFF.

The rearrangement joins TRBV6-5 to TRBJ2-7; 7 positions agree with TRBD1. CDR1 is MNHEY and CDR2 is SVGAGI in the germline V gene. V lost 4 bases and J lost 0; bases outside the gene matches: 9. CDR3 length: 16 amino acids. CDR3 sequence reads: CASSFDRAPSSYEQYF. The CDR3 coding sequence is TGTGCCAGCAGTTTTGACAGGGCCCCGAGCTCCTACGAGCAGTACTTC.

This chain links TRBV30 with TRBJ2-1; the match to TRBD2 covers 7 bases. Germline V lookup: CDR1 GTSNPN, CDR2 SVGIG (reference sequence). The CDR3 loop spans 12 amino acids. V was clipped by 4 bases and J by 3 bases; unmatched bases: 0. Written as DNA, the CDR3 is TGTGCCTGGACTAGCGGCTACAATGAGCAGTTCTTC. Translating gives CAWTSGYNEQFF.

This clone was observed a handful of times. The gene calls are TRBV5-4 and TRBJ1-1; weak D call: TRBD1 (6 bases). Trimming cost V 0 bases and J 7 bases, with 16 bases left between them. This CDR3 contains 15 residues. CDR1 is SGHNT and CDR2 is YYREEE in the germline V gene (reference sequence). The CDR3 region is CASSLGGPRVLEAFF. For the CDR3, the DNA is TGTGCCAGCAGCTTGGGGGGGCCTCGCGTTCTTGAAGCTTTCTTT.

The chain employs TRBV27 and TRBJ2-3; 8 nucleotides line up with TRBD1. CDR1 is MNHEY, CDR2 SMNVEV, per germline (reference sequence). Losses at the gene ends were 1 base for V and 2 bases for J; bases not matched to a gene: 11. The CDR3 is made up of 18 amino acids. The CDR3 loop is CASSLYPTPGGITDTQYF. The CDR3 DNA is TGTGCCAGCAGTTTATACCCCACCCCAGGGGGCATCACAGATACGCAGTATTTT.

The rearrangement links TRBV28 to TRBJ2-5, with D perhaps TRBD2 (5 bases). The CDR3 runs to 13 residues. CDR1 is MDHEN, CDR2 SYDVKM, per germline. The ends were cut back, 8 bases at V and 5 bases at J, with 15 bases in the middle. This CDR3 is CASGQPGGETQYF. The CDR3 nucleotides read TGTGCCAGCGGCCAACCGGGCGGGGAGACCCAGTACTTC.

This chain uses TRBV30 with TRBJ1-2, with 10 bases matching TRBD1. The J segment lost 5 bases and the V segment lost 4 bases, leaving 1 base of the junction unmatched. Germline CDR1 reads GTSNPN; CDR2 reads SVGIG (reference sequence). CDR3 size: 12 residues. CDR3 sequence (DNA): TGTGCCTGGACGGGACAGGGGTATGGCTACACCTTC. This sequence encodes CAWTGQGYGYTF. Full variable domain (remainder filled in from reference TRBV30 and TRBJ1-2): SQTIHQWPATLVQPVGSPLSLECTVEGTSNPNLYWYRQAAGRGLQLLFYSVGIGQISSEVPQNLSASRPQDRQFILSSKKLLLSDSGFYLCAWTGQGYGYTFGSGTRLTVV.

The chain couples TRBV6-5 to TRBJ2-1; 13 bases are shared with TRBD2. CDR1 is MNHEY, CDR2 SVGAGI, per germline. This CDR3 spans 13 amino acids. The J segment lost 9 bases and the V segment lost 10 bases, leaving 6 bases of the junction unmatched. The DNA for the CDR3 is TGTGCCACCCCTCGACTAGCGGGAGGTGAGCAGTTCTTC. Translation gives CATPRLAGGEQFF.

This chain uses TRBV2 with TRBJ1-1; D ambiguous. The CDR3 loop spans 15 amino acids. Germline CDR1 SNHLY, CDR2 FYNNEI. Trimming shortened V by 3 bases and J by 1 base, and 12 bases separated the two germline ends. CDR3 sequence: CASSEIGQANTEAFF. DNA of the CDR3: TGTGCCAGCAGTGAGATTGGGCAGGCGAACACTGAAGCTTTCTTT. The variable domain in full, with the rest retrieved from reference TRBV2 and TRBJ1-1, is EPEVTQTPSHQVTQMGQEVILRCVPISNHLYFYWYRQILGQKVEFLVSFYNNEISEKSEIFDDQFSVERPDGSNFTLKIRSTKLEDSAMYFCASSEIGQANTEAFFGQGTRLTVV.